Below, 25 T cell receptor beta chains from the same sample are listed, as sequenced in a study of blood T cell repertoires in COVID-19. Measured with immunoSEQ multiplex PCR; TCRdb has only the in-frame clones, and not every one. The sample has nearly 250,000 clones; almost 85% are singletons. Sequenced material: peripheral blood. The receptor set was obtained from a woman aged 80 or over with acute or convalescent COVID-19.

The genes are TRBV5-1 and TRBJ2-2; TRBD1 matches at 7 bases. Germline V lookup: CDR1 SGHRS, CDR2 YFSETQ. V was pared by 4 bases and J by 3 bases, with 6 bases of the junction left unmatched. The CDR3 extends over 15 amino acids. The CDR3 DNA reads TGCGCCAGCAGCCCGACAGGGAGCGACACCGGGGAGCTGTTTTTT. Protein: CASSPTGSDTGELFF.

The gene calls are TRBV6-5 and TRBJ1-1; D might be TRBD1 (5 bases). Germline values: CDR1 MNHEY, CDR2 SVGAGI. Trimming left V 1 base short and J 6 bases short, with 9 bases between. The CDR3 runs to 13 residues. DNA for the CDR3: TGTGCCAGCAGTTACTTACGGGGGGCTGAAGCTTTCTTT. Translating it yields CASSYLRGAEAFF.

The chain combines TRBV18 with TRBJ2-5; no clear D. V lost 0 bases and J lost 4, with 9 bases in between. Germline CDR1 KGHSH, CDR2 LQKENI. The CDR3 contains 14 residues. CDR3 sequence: CASSPPMGRETQYF. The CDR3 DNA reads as TGTGCCAGCTCACCACCGATGGGCCGAGAGACCCAGTACTTC.

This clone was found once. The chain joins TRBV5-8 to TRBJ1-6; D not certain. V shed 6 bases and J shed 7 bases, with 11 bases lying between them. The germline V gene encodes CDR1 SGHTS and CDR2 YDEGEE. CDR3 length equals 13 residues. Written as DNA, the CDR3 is TGTGCCAGCACCCTAGTGTGGAATTCACCCCTCCACTTT. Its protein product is CASTLVWNSPLHF.

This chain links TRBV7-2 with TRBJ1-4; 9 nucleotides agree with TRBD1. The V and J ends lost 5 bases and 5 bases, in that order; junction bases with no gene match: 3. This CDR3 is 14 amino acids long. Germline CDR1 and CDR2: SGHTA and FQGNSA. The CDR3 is CASSRDRVNEKLFF. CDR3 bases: TGTGCCAGCAGCCGGGACAGGGTGAATGAAAAACTGTTTTTT.

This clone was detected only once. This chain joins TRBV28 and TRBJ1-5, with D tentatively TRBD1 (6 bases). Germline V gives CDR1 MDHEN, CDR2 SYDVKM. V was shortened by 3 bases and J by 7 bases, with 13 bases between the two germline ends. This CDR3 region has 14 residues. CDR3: CASSLEQGGQPQHF. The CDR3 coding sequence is TGTGCCAGCAGTTTGGAACAGGGTGGGCAGCCCCAGCATTTT.

The CDR3 nucleotides read TGTGCCAGCAGTGGGGGGCTAGCGGGAGGCGGTAGACCGAATGAGCAGTTCTTC. It specifies CASSGGLAGGGRPNEQFF. The chain combines TRBV2 with TRBJ2-1; 11 bases fit TRBD2. Germline V gene data show CDR1 as SNHLY and CDR2 as FYNNEI. Trimming removed 4 bases from V and 7 bases from J; junction bases left unmatched: 15. The CDR3 totals 18 residues.

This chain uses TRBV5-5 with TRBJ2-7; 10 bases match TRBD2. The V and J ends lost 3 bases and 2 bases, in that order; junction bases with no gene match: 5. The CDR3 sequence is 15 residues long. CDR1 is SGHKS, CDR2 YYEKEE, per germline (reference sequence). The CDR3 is CASSYSGTSAYEQYF. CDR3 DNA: TGTGCCAGCAGCTACTCCGGGACTAGCGCCTACGAGCAGTACTTC. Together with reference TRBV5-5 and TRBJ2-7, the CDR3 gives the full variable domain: DAGVTQSPTHLIKTRGQQVTLRCSPISGHKSVSWYQQVLGQGPQFIFQYYEKEERGRGNFPDRFSARQFPNYSSELNVNALLLGDSALYLCASSYSGTSAYEQYFGPGTRLTVT.

The CDR3 DNA follows: TGCAGCGTCGAGAAGGGAGACTATGGCTACACCTTC. It specifies CSVEKGDYGYTF. The chain has TRBV29-1 and TRBJ1-2; D not resolved. The CDR3 consists of 12 residues. Germline V gene sequence: CDR1 SQVTM, CDR2 ANQGSEA. Trimming took off 6 bases at V and 3 bases at J, with 11 bases between the two ends.

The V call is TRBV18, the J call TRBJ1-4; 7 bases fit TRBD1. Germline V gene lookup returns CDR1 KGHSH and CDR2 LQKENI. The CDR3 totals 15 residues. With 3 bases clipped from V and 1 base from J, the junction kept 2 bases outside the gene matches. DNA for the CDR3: TGTGCCAGCTCACCGGCAGGGGGAACTAATGAAAAACTGTTTTTT. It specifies CASSPAGGTNEKLFF.

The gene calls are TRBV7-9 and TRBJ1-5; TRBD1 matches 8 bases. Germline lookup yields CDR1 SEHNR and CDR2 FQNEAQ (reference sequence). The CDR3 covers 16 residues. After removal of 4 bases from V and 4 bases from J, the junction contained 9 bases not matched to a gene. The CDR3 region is CASSSLGQGTNQPQHF. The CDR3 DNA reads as TGTGCCAGCAGCTCCCTCGGACAGGGTACAAATCAGCCCCAGCATTTT. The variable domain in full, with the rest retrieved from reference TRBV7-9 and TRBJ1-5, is DTGVSQNPRHKITKRGQNVTFRCDPISEHNRLYWYRQTLGQGPEFLTYFQNEAQLEKSRLLSDRFSAERPKGSFSTLEIQRTEQGDSAMYLCASSSLGQGTNQPQHFGDGTRLSIL.

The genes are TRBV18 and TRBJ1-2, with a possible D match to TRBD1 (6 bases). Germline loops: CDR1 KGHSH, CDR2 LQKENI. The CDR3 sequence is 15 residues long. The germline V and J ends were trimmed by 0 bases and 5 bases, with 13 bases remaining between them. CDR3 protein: CASSPPLGADYGYTF. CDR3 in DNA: TGTGCCAGCTCACCACCGTTGGGGGCAGATTATGGCTACACCTTC.

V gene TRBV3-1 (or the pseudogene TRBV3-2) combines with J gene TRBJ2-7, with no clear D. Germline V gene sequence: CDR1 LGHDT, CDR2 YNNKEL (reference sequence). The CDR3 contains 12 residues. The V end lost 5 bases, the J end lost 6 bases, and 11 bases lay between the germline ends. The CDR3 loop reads CASSYKLLEQYF. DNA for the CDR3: TGTGCCAGCAGCTATAAATTACTCGAGCAGTACTTC.

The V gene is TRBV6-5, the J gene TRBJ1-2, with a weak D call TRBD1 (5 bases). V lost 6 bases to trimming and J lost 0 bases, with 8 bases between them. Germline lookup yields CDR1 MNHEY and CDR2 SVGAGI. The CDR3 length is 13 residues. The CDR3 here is CASRQTANYGYTF. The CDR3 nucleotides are TGTGCCAGCAGACAGACAGCTAACTATGGCTACACCTTC.

Written as DNA, the CDR3 is TGTGCCAGCAGTGAGCTTGGCAGGGGAAATTCACCCCTCCACTTT. This gives the protein CASSELGRGNSPLHF. The chain is built from TRBV2 and TRBJ1-6; D may be TRBD1 (6 bases). V was trimmed by 3 bases and J by 7 bases, leaving 13 bases between them. The CDR3 covers 15 residues. CDR1 and CDR2 from the germline V gene are SNHLY and FYNNEI.

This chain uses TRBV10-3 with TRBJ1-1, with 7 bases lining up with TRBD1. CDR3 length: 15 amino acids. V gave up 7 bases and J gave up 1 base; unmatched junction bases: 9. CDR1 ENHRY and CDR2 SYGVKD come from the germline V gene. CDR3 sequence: CAITPRQGANTEAFF. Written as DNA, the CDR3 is TGTGCCATCACGCCCAGACAGGGAGCGAACACTGAAGCTTTCTTT.

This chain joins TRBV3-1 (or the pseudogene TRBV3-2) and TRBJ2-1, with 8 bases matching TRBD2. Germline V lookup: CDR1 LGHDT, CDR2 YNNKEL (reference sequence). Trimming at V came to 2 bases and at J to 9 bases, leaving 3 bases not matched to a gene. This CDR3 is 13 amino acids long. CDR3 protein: CASSQRAGVEQFF. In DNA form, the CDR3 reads TGTGCCAGCAGCCAACGAGCGGGAGTTGAGCAGTTCTTC.

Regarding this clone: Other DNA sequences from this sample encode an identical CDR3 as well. The chain's CDR3 is CASSVGLAGGTDTQYF. CDR3 in DNA: TGTGCCAGCAGCGTAGGGCTAGCGGGGGGCACAGATACGCAGTATTTT. The rearrangement uses TRBV9 and TRBJ2-3, with 10 bases lining up with TRBD2. With V trimmed by 0 bases and J by 1 base, 2 bases remained unmatched. The CDR3 consists of 16 residues. CDR1 and CDR2 (germline): SGDLS, YYNGEE.

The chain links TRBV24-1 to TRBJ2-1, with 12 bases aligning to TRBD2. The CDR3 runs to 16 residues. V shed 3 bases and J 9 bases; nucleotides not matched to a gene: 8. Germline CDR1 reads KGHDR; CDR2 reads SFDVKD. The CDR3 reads CATSDTTSGSWVEQFF. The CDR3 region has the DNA TGTGCCACCAGTGATACGACTAGCGGGAGTTGGGTTGAGCAGTTCTTC.

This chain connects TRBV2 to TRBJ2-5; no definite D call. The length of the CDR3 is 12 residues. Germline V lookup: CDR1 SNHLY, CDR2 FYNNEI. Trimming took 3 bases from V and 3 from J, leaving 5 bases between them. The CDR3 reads CASSDRKETQYF. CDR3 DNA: TGTGCCAGCAGTGACAGAAAAGAGACCCAGTACTTC.

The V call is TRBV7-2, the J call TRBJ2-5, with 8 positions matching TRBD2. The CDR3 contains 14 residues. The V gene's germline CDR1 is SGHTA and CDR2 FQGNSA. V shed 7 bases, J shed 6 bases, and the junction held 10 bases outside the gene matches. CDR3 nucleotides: TGTGCCAGCACCCCGGGGGGGATGGTAAAGACCCAGTACTTC. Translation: CASTPGGMVKTQYF. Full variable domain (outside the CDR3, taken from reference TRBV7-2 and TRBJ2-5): GAGVSQSPSNKVTEKGKDVELRCDPISGHTALYWYRQSLGQGLEFLIYFQGNSAPDKSGLPSDRFSAERTGGSVSTLTIQRTQQEDSAVYLCASTPGGMVKTQYFGPGTRLLVL.

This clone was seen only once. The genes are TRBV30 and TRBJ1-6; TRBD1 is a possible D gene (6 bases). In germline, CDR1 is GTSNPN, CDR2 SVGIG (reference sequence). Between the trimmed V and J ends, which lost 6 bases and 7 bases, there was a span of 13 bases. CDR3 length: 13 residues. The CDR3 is CACVTGSNSPLHF. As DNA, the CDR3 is TGTGCCTGCGTTACAGGGTCAAATTCACCCCTCCACTTT.

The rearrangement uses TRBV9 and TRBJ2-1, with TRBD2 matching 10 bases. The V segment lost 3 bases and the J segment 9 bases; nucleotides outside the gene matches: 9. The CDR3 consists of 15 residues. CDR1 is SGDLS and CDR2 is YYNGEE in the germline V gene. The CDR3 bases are TGTGCCAGCAGCGGAGCGGGGGGGTCCCCAGGTGAGCAGTTCTTC. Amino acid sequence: CASSGAGGSPGEQFF.

The CDR3 loop reads CASSRQGVKLGELFF. CDR3 nucleotide sequence: TGTGCCAGCAGCCGACAGGGGGTGAAGTTAGGGGAGCTGTTTTTT. The chain employs TRBV28 and TRBJ2-2; 9 bases line up with TRBD1. This CDR3 spans 15 amino acids. V lost 6 bases and J lost 8; bases outside the gene matches: 10. Germline loops: CDR1 MDHEN, CDR2 SYDVKM.

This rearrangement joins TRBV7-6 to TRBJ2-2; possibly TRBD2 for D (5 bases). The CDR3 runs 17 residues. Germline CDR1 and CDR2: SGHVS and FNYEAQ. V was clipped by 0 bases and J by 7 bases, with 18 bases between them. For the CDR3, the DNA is TGTGCCAGCAGCTTAGCGGCCGGACTGACTTCCCGCGGGGAGCTGTTTTTT. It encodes CASSLAAGLTSRGELFF.